This is a list of T cell receptor beta chains from one sample in a study of cytomegalovirus exposure and HLA in healthy donors. Method: immunoSEQ multiplex PCR; TCRdb's copy keeps in-frame clones and lacks some. Here the sample spans around 160,000 clones, roughly 80% being singletons. Sequencing was done on a sample of PBMCs. The receptor source for this set is a woman in her forties in good health and CMV-seropositive. Both conserved end residues are part of each CDR3. The D gene is left open where the match is weak. Size is omitted from some rows. Given values are once, few, many or a class for expanded clones.

V gene	J gene	D gene	clone size	CDR3 protein	CDR3 DNA
TRBV19	TRBJ1-1	NA	NA	CASSAPWRGMNTEAFF	TGTGCCAGTAGTGCCCCCTGGCGGGGAATGAACACTGAAGCTTTCTTT
TRBV4-1	TRBJ2-3	NA	NA	CASSQTGTRDLSPQYF	TGCGCCAGCAGCCAAACCGGGACAAGGGACCTGTCGCCGCAGTATTTT
TRBV2	TRBJ2-1	NA	NA	CASSEVEGRPDNEQFF	TGTGCCAGCAGTGAAGTAGAGGGTAGGCCCGACAATGAGCAGTTCTTC
TRBV6-1	TRBJ1-1	TRBD1	NA	CASRTGTGESKAFF	TGTGCCAGCAGAACCGGGACAGGGGAAAGTAAGGCTTTCTTT
TRBV6-1	TRBJ1-2	TRBD1	NA	CASSVAGGPNYGYTF	TGTGCCAGCAGTGTTGCAGGGGGCCCTAACTATGGCTACACCTTC
TRBV6-1	TRBJ1-3	NA	few	CASRRKQEGNTIYF	TGTGCCAGCAGAAGAAAACAGGAAGGAAACACCATATATTTT
TRBV5-6	TRBJ1-4	TRBD1	NA	CASSLRSGQGNEKLFF	TGTGCCAGCAGCTTGAGGTCAGGACAGGGGAATGAAAAACTGTTTTTT
TRBV25-1	TRBJ2-5	TRBD2	NA	CASSEMASGSQETQYF	TGTGCCAGCAGTGAAATGGCTAGCGGGAGCCAAGAGACCCAGTACTTC
TRBV27	TRBJ2-7	NA	NA	CASSFGQTYEQYF	TGTGCCAGCAGTTTCGGACAGACCTACGAGCAGTACTTC
TRBV5-1	TRBJ2-7	NA	NA	CASSLGGGTPHYEQYF	TGCGCCAGCAGCTTGGGAGGGGGAACCCCTCATTACGAGCAGTACTTC
TRBV28	TRBJ1-2	NA	NA	CASSPGSRGYTF	TGTGCCAGCAGTCCAGGGTCTCGAGGCTACACCTTC
TRBV10-3	TRBJ1-5	NA	NA	CAISESGGVRLGQPQHF	TGTGCCATCAGTGAGTCGGGAGGGGTAAGGTTGGGTCAGCCCCAGCATTTT
TRBV14	TRBJ2-7	NA	few	CASSQLATYEQYF	TGTGCCAGCAGCCAACTAGCGACCTACGAGCAGTACTTC
TRBV6-5	TRBJ1-3	NA	NA	CASSRGQSSGNTIYF	TGTGCCAGCAGTCGCGGACAGAGCTCTGGAAACACCATATATTTT
TRBV19	TRBJ1-2	TRBD1	NA	CASSIEATGASGYTF	TGTGCCAGTAGTATAGAAGCGACAGGGGCAAGTGGCTACACCTTC
TRBV30	TRBJ2-1	TRBD1	NA	CAWLGQGNNEQFF	TGTGCCTGGTTGGGACAGGGGAACAATGAGCAGTTCTTC
TRBV18	TRBJ1-6	TRBD1	NA	CASSLSGTVSNSPLHF	TGTGCCAGCTCACTCTCCGGGACAGTCTCTAATTCACCCCTCCACTTT
TRBV5-1	TRBJ2-1	TRBD1	NA	CASSLTGGTYNEQFF	TGCGCCAGCAGTCTTACAGGGGGCACCTACAATGAGCAGTTCTTC
TRBV7-6	TRBJ2-7	TRBD2	NA	CASSLLAGGVYEQYF	TGTGCCAGCAGCTTACTAGCGGGGGGGGTTTACGAGCAGTACTTC
TRBV13	TRBJ2-7	TRBD1	NA	CASKKGEGASSYEQYF	TGTGCCAGCAAAAAGGGAGAGGGGGCGAGCTCCTACGAGCAGTACTTC
TRBV10-1	TRBJ2-2	NA	NA	CASSGNLASGELFF	TGCGCCAGCAGTGGGAATCTAGCGTCCGGGGAGCTGTTTTTT
TRBV7-6	TRBJ2-5	TRBD1	NA	CASSMWGQGWAQYF	TGTGCCAGCAGCATGTGGGGACAGGGTTGGGCCCAGTACTTC
TRBV5-1	TRBJ2-1	TRBD2	few	CASSLRRGARTEQFF	TGCGCCAGCAGCTTGCGGCGGGGGGCCCGCACTGAGCAGTTCTTC
TRBV6-5	TRBJ1-1	NA	NA	CASTGVMNTEAFF	TGTGCCAGCACGGGGGTGATGAACACTGAAGCTTTCTTT
TRBV19	TRBJ2-4	TRBD1	NA	CASSKATGGENIQYF	TGTGCCAGTAGTAAAGCGACAGGGGGTGAAAACATTCAGTACTTC
TRBV7-9	TRBJ2-7	NA	NA	CASRGDGHYEQYF	TGTGCCAGCAGGGGCGACGGACACTACGAGCAGTACTTC
TRBV9	TRBJ2-7	TRBD1	NA	CASSEATGGYEQYF	TGTGCCAGCAGCGAGGCGACAGGGGGCTACGAGCAGTACTTC
TRBV21-1	TRBJ2-7	NA	NA	CASYGGPSYEQYF	TGTGCCAGCTACGGGGGGCCCTCCTACGAGCAGTACTTC
TRBV5-4	TRBJ2-3	TRBD2	NA	CASSLLRGGRNTPDTQYF	TGTGCCAGCAGCTTGTTACGGGGGGGTAGAAACACACCCGATACGCAGTATTTT
TRBV2	TRBJ2-7	TRBD1	NA	CASSYTGDYEQYF	TGTGCCAGCAGTTACACAGGGGACTACGAGCAGTACTTC
TRBV5-4	TRBJ1-1	NA	few	CASSLRQGGWMNTEAFF	TGTGCCAGCAGCTTGAGGCAGGGCGGTTGGATGAACACTGAAGCTTTCTTT
TRBV5-5	TRBJ1-1	TRBD1	NA	CASSLYEGATTEAFF	TGTGCCAGCAGCTTGTACGAGGGGGCGACCACTGAAGCTTTCTTT
TRBV9	TRBJ2-7	TRBD2	few	CASTPGSGGYYEQYF	TGTGCCAGCACCCCGGGTAGCGGGGGGTACTACGAGCAGTACTTC
TRBV12-5	TRBJ1-3	TRBD1	NA	CASGLVPQGAGNTIYF	TGTGCTAGTGGTTTGGTACCACAGGGGGCGGGAAACACCATATATTTT
TRBV18	TRBJ1-2	NA	NA	CASSLETFGYTF	TGTGCCAGCTCACTAGAGACATTTGGCTACACCTTC
TRBV10-3	TRBJ2-5	TRBD1	NA	CATGAGTGETQYF	TGTGCCACTGGGGCAGGGACAGGAGAGACCCAGTACTTC
TRBV13	TRBJ1-3	TRBD1	once	CASSGTGSGNTIYF	TGTGCCAGCAGCGGGACAGGCTCTGGAAACACCATATATTTT
TRBV6-1	TRBJ2-7	NA	NA	CASSGRYEQYF	TGTGCCAGCAGTGGTCGGTACGAGCAGTACTTC
TRBV15	TRBJ2-5	TRBD2	NA	CATSTMTSGQETQYF	TGTGCCACCAGCACAATGACTAGCGGGCAAGAGACCCAGTACTTC
TRBV28	TRBJ1-3	NA	NA	CASSPATGVSGNTIYF	TGTGCCAGCAGTCCTGCGACGGGTGTCTCTGGAAACACCATATATTTT
TRBV5-4	TRBJ2-7	TRBD2	NA	CASSGGLAGAYEQYF	TGTGCCAGCAGCGGGGGACTAGCGGGCGCCTACGAGCAGTACTTC
TRBV7-3	TRBJ1-2	NA	once	CASSPRPGQRDGYTF	TGTGCCAGCAGCCCGCGACCGGGACAAAGGGATGGCTACACCTTC
TRBV21-1	TRBJ1-2	NA	NA	CASSTQGTGRFYGYTF	TGTGCCAGCAGCACCCAAGGGACAGGGAGATTCTATGGCTACACCTTC
TRBV19	TRBJ1-2	NA	NA	CASSRGLSYGYTF	TGTGCCAGTAGTAGAGGGCTCAGCTATGGCTACACCTTC
TRBV18	TRBJ1-1	TRBD1	NA	CASFGQGAVEAFF	TGTGCCAGCTTCGGACAGGGGGCAGTTGAAGCTTTCTTT